The clone carrying this TCR beta chain was observed a handful of times. This entry is derived from a study of shared clonotypes between healthy human individuals. Profiling relied on immunoSEQ multiplex PCR, and the TCRdb table lists in-frame clones only, not all of them. The sample has approximately 350,000 clones, about 74% seen once. Germline-derived CDR1 and CDR2 are SNHLY and FYNNEI. The CDR3 is 13 residues long. V was shortened by 6 bases and J by 2 bases, with 10 bases between the two germline ends. The sequenced sample consisted of memory CD4+ T cells sorted from blood. The subset here: CD45RA-negative fraction. This clonotype was sampled from a man aged 30 to 39 in good health. The chain recombines TRBV2 with TRBJ2-5; D gene unclear. The CDR3 loop is CASSPNSQETQYF. In DNA form, the CDR3 reads TGTGCCAGCAGCCCCAACTCACAAGAGACCCAGTACTTC.